These T cell receptor beta chains were read from a single sample in a study of regulatory T cells in long-lasting Graves disease. MiXCR, applied by TCRdb to the multiplex PCR reads, yields one record per CDR3 protein. The sample holds about 530,000 distinct CDR3 sequences, about 16% seen once. The sample was also reused in another study, on T cells in Graves' hyperthyroidism and ophthalmopathy.

The specimen was peripheral blood mononuclear cells (PBMCs), collected at new diagnosis, from a patient treated with antithyroid drugs. The receptors come from a middle-aged woman with Graves disease. The CDR3 runs from the conserved cysteine through the conserved F or W. D genes are given only for firm matches. Rows may omit the clone size; those that give it use once, few, many or a size class.

d_call: NA
clone_size: NA
j_call: TRBJ2-1
v_call: TRBV12-3/TRBV12-4
cdr3_aa: CASRGRETSSYNEQFF
cdr3_nt: TGTGCCAGCAGAGGTAGGGAAACCAGCTCCTACAATGAGCAGTTCTTC

d_call: NA
clone_size: NA
j_call: TRBJ2-7
v_call: TRBV12-3/TRBV12-4
cdr3_aa: CASSAGTESYEQYF
cdr3_nt: TGTGCCAGCAGTGCGGGGACAGAGTCCTACGAGCAGTACTTC

d_call: NA
clone_size: many
j_call: TRBJ2-3
v_call: TRBV5-1
cdr3_aa: CASSLEGKSADTQYF
cdr3_nt: TGCGCCAGCAGCTTAGAGGGGAAAAGCGCAGATACGCAGTATTTT

d_call: NA
clone_size: few
j_call: TRBJ1-5
v_call: TRBV4-1
cdr3_aa: CATSGFQPQHF
cdr3_nt: TGCGCCACCAGTGGGTTTCAGCCCCAGCATTTT

d_call: NA
clone_size: many
j_call: TRBJ1-6
v_call: TRBV27
cdr3_aa: CASSRELGTSLHF
cdr3_nt: TGTGCCAGCAGTCGAGAGCTTGGAACCTCCCTCCACTTT

d_call: NA
clone_size: many
j_call: TRBJ1-1
v_call: TRBV7-2
cdr3_aa: CASIKKPAFF
cdr3_nt: TGTGCCAGCATCAAAAAGCCAGCTTTCTTT

d_call: NA
clone_size: NA
j_call: TRBJ2-7
v_call: TRBV7-9
cdr3_aa: CASSLVSLGEQYF
cdr3_nt: TGTGCCAGCAGCTTAGTAAGTCTTGGCGAGCAGTACTTC

d_call: NA
clone_size: NA
j_call: TRBJ1-2
v_call: TRBV3-1
cdr3_aa: CASSPRNTNYGYTF
cdr3_nt: TGTGCCAGCAGCCCCAGGAATACCAACTATGGCTACACCTTC

d_call: TRBD1
clone_size: NA
j_call: TRBJ2-3
v_call: TRBV6-1
cdr3_aa: CASRPGQVNTDTQYF
cdr3_nt: TGTGCCAGCAGACCGGGACAGGTTAACACAGATACGCAGTATTTT

d_call: TRBD2
clone_size: many
j_call: TRBJ2-1
v_call: TRBV20-1
cdr3_aa: CSASQRGPYNEQFF
cdr3_nt: TGCAGTGCTAGTCAGCGGGGGCCTTACAATGAGCAGTTCTTC

d_call: NA
clone_size: NA
j_call: TRBJ2-7
v_call: TRBV11-2
cdr3_aa: CASSPQGPGEQYF
cdr3_nt: TGTGCCAGCAGCCCCCAGGGGCCGGGGGAGCAGTACTTC

d_call: NA
clone_size: many
j_call: TRBJ1-2
v_call: TRBV2
cdr3_aa: CARKAPSQGSRGYTF
cdr3_nt: TGTGCCAGAAAAGCCCCTTCGCAGGGCTCTAGAGGCTACACCTTC

d_call: TRBD1
clone_size: many
j_call: TRBJ2-1
v_call: TRBV5-1
cdr3_aa: CASSPRQGHNEQFF
cdr3_nt: TGCGCCAGCAGCCCTCGACAGGGCCACAATGAGCAGTTCTTC

d_call: NA
clone_size: NA
j_call: TRBJ2-3
v_call: TRBV30
cdr3_aa: CAWSTTNTQYF
cdr3_nt: TGTGCCTGGAGTACAACAAATACGCAGTATTTT

d_call: TRBD2
clone_size: NA
j_call: TRBJ2-1
v_call: TRBV25-1
cdr3_aa: CASSDGLAGGRYNEQFF
cdr3_nt: TGTGCCAGCAGTGACGGACTAGCGGGGGGAAGATACAATGAGCAGTTCTTC

d_call: TRBD2
clone_size: many
j_call: TRBJ2-5
v_call: TRBV11-2
cdr3_aa: CASSSVAGPGETQYF
cdr3_nt: TGTGCCAGCAGCTCCGTAGCGGGGCCGGGAGAGACCCAGTACTTC

d_call: NA
clone_size: once
j_call: TRBJ2-7
v_call: TRBV3-1
cdr3_aa: CASSQSHAGQYF
cdr3_nt: TGTGCCAGCAGCCAATCCCACGCCGGGCAGTACTTC

d_call: NA
clone_size: many
j_call: TRBJ1-2
v_call: TRBV20-1
cdr3_aa: CSASGGAYGYTF
cdr3_nt: TGCAGTGCTAGTGGAGGGGCCTATGGCTACACCTTC

d_call: TRBD2
clone_size: many
j_call: TRBJ2-1
v_call: TRBV3-1
cdr3_aa: CASRRGAGSSYNEQFF
cdr3_nt: TGTGCCAGCAGGCGGGGGGCCGGGAGCTCCTACAATGAGCAGTTCTTC

d_call: NA
clone_size: NA
j_call: TRBJ1-2
v_call: TRBV6-2/TRBV6-3
cdr3_aa: CASSYLGGGVNYGYTF
cdr3_nt: TGTGCCAGCAGTTACTTGGGTGGGGGAGTTAACTATGGCTACACCTTC

d_call: TRBD1
clone_size: many
j_call: TRBJ1-2
v_call: TRBV12-3/TRBV12-4
cdr3_aa: CASSLTGIEGYTF
cdr3_nt: TGTGCCAGCAGTTTGACAGGGATCGAGGGCTACACCTTC

d_call: NA
clone_size: NA
j_call: TRBJ2-2
v_call: TRBV5-6
cdr3_aa: CASIGSDKAGPGELFF
cdr3_nt: TGTGCCAGCATCGGCTCGGACAAGGCGGGACCCGGGGAGCTGTTTTTT

d_call: TRBD1
clone_size: once
j_call: TRBJ1-3
v_call: TRBV7-9
cdr3_aa: CASTEFWTGPIYF
cdr3_nt: TGTGCCAGCACCGAATTCTGGACAGGGCCCATATATTTT

d_call: TRBD1
clone_size: NA
j_call: TRBJ1-4
v_call: TRBV20-1
cdr3_aa: CSARRGTGVGEKLFF
cdr3_nt: TGCAGTGCTAGACGCGGGACAGGGGTTGGTGAAAAACTGTTTTTT

d_call: NA
clone_size: NA
j_call: TRBJ2-4
v_call: TRBV28
cdr3_aa: CASSFPGANIQYF
cdr3_nt: TGTGCCAGCAGTTTTCCGGGGGCAAACATTCAGTACTTC

d_call: NA
clone_size: NA
j_call: TRBJ1-6
v_call: TRBV7-2
cdr3_aa: CASSCQAGNSPLHF
cdr3_nt: TGTGCCAGCAGCTGTCAGGCAGGCAATTCACCCCTCCACTTT

d_call: NA
clone_size: many
j_call: TRBJ2-3
v_call: TRBV2
cdr3_aa: CASNQLGTDTQYF
cdr3_nt: TGTGCCAGCAATCAACTGGGCACAGATACGCAGTATTTT

d_call: NA
clone_size: few
j_call: TRBJ1-2
v_call: TRBV6-2/TRBV6-3
cdr3_aa: CASSDANPGYTF
cdr3_nt: TGTGCCAGCAGTGACGCGAACCCGGGCTACACCTTC